This passage covers 11 T cell receptor beta chains from one sample sequenced in a study of PD-1 blockade in classical Hodgkin lymphoma. No patient escaped relapse after autologous stem cell transplantation, and brentuximab vedotin exposure varied. Sequenced by immunoSEQ multiplex PCR; TCRdb stores in-frame clones only, minus some. The data hold approximately 44,000 clones, with 70% to 80% observed a single time. The material sequenced was peripheral blood mononuclear cells (PBMCs), taken at baseline. These receptors all come from a human donor with classical Hodgkin lymphoma.

The chain carries TRBV4-3 and TRBJ1-1; D remains ambiguous. The CDR3 runs 14 residues. CDR1 LGHNA and CDR2 YSLEER come from the germline V gene. Deletions cut 0 bases from V and 9 bases from J, with 14 bases between. CDR3 sequence reads: CASSQDSPGSKAFF. As DNA, the CDR3 is TGCGCCAGCAGCCAAGACTCCCCGGGCAGCAAAGCTTTCTTT.

V is TRBV19 and J is TRBJ1-4; 8 nucleotides match TRBD1. J gave up 6 bases and V 3 bases, and 3 bases lay outside the gene matches. Per the germline V gene, CDR1 is LNHDA and CDR2 is SQIVND (reference sequence). This CDR3 spans 14 amino acids. As DNA, the CDR3 is TGTGCCAGTAGTATTCAGGGGGCGGATGAAAAACTGTTTTTT. Translation gives CASSIQGADEKLFF.

This chain uses TRBV25-1 with TRBJ1-2; D is uncertain. Germline V gene data show CDR1 as MGHDK and CDR2 as SYGVNS. CDR3 length: 11 residues. The V and J ends lost 8 bases and 8 bases respectively, with 12 bases between them. The CDR3 bases are TGTGCCAGCGGCCAGCGTTACGGCTACACCTTC. Its translation is CASGQRYGYTF.

V and J are TRBV4-1 and TRBJ2-2; D perhaps matches TRBD2 (6 bases). Germline CDR1 reads MGHRA; CDR2 reads YSYEKL. This CDR3 has 19 residues. Deletions cut 0 bases from V and 1 base from J, with 18 bases between. The CDR3 is CASSQEPARGTENTGELFF. The DNA for the CDR3 is TGCGCCAGCAGCCAAGAACCTGCTCGCGGGACTGAGAACACCGGGGAGCTGTTTTTT.

CDR3 region: CASSLREGYQETQYF. The CDR3 coding sequence is TGTGCCAGCAGCCTGAGGGAGGGATACCAAGAGACCCAGTACTTC. The V call is TRBV11-3, the J call TRBJ2-5, with TRBD2 identical over 7 bases. The germline V gene has CDR1 SGHNT and CDR2 YENEEA. J lost 0 bases, V lost 5 bases, and 6 bases had no gene match. The CDR3 has 15 residues.

The chain has TRBV29-1 and TRBJ1-1; a possible D gene is TRBD1 (6 bases). Trimming took 6 bases from V and 11 from J, leaving 16 bases between them. The CDR3 is 11 residues long. In germline, CDR1 is SQVTM, CDR2 ANQGSEA. CDR3 region: CSVLQGFWAFF. In nucleotides, the CDR3 is TGCAGCGTGCTACAGGGATTCTGGGCTTTCTTT.

The CDR3 bases are TGTGCCAGCAGCTCCGGGACAGGGAAAGAGACCCAGTACTTC. Encoded protein: CASSSGTGKETQYF. The chain carries TRBV7-9 and TRBJ2-5, with 9 nucleotides matching TRBD1. The germline V gene has CDR1 SEHNR and CDR2 FQNEAQ (reference sequence). The CDR3 loop spans 14 amino acids. Germline trimming cut 4 bases from V and 3 bases from J; bases unmatched to any gene: 3.

The genes are TRBV5-6 and TRBJ1-5, with TRBD1 matching over 9 bases. The trim removed 3 bases at V and 4 bases at J, leaving 8 bases unmatched. This CDR3 is 16 amino acids long. Germline assignment: CDR1 SGHDT and CDR2 YYEEEE. CDR3 residues: CASSSTGGAMNQPQHF. The CDR3 DNA reads as TGTGCCAGCAGCTCCACAGGGGGCGCGATGAATCAGCCCCAGCATTTT.

The genes are TRBV6-5 and TRBJ1-2; D unclear. Germline V lookup: CDR1 MNHEY, CDR2 SVGAGI. The CDR3 length is 13 residues. Trimming took 0 bases from V and 8 from J, leaving 10 bases between them. The CDR3 here is CASSYSRPTGYTF. CDR3 bases: TGTGCCAGCAGTTACTCGAGGCCAACCGGCTACACCTTC.

The rearrangement links TRBV28 to TRBJ1-5; tentatively, D is TRBD1 (5 bases). V was trimmed by 8 bases and J by 1 base, leaving 18 bases between them. This CDR3 is built from 16 residues. The germline V gene encodes CDR1 MDHEN and CDR2 SYDVKM. The CDR3 DNA reads TGTGCCAGCGAGCTAGCCTGGGGCGGGAGCAATCAGCCCCAGCATTTT. As protein: CASELAWGGSNQPQHF.

The V gene is TRBV19, the J gene TRBJ1-5; the D is unclear. The CDR3 consists of 15 residues. Germline V gene lookup returns CDR1 LNHDA and CDR2 SQIVND (reference sequence). Trimming took 6 bases from V and 0 from J, leaving 12 bases between them. The DNA for the CDR3 is TGTGCCAGTAGCAGGACTGAATTTAGCAATCAGCCCCAGCATTTT. It translates to CASSRTEFSNQPQHF.